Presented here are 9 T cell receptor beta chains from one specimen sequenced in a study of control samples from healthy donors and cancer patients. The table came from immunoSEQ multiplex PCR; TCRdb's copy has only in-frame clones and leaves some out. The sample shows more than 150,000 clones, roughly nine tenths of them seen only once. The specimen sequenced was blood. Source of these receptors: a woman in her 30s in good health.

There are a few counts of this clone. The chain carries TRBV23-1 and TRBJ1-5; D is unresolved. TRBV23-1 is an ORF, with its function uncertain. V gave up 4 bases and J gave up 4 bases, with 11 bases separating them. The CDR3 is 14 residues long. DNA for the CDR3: TGCGCCAGCAGTCCCGTAGTGGGGAATCAGCCCCAGCATTTT. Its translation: CASSPVVGNQPQHF.

For the CDR3, the DNA is TGTGCCAGCAGCTCCCCCGGGACAGGGCTAGAGACCCAGTACTTC. It is translated as CASSSPGTGLETQYF. V is TRBV13 and J is TRBJ2-5, with 9 bases lining up with TRBD1. Germline assignment: CDR1 PRHDT and CDR2 FYEKMQ (reference sequence). The CDR3 totals 15 residues. Trimming removed 4 bases from V and 4 bases from J; junction bases left unmatched: 7. The variable domain in full, completed from reference TRBV13 and TRBJ2-5, reads AAGVIQSPRHLIKEKRETATLKCYPIPRHDTVYWYQQGPGQDPQFLISFYEKMQSDKGSIPDRFSAQQFSDYHSELNMSSLELGDSALYFCASSSPGTGLETQYFGPGTRLLVL.

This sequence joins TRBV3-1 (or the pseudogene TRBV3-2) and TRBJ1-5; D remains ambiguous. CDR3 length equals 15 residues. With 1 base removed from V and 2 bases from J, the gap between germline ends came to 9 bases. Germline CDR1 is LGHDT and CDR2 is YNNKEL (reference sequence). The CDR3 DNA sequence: TGTGCCAGCAGCCAAGGATCCCAGGGCAATCAGCCCCAGCATTTT. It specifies CASSQGSQGNQPQHF.

The CDR3 here is CASSYPRAGNNEQFF. CDR3 DNA: TGTGCCAGCAGTTACCCCAGGGCGGGTAACAATGAGCAGTTCTTC. The chain carries TRBV6-5 and TRBJ2-1; perhaps D is TRBD1 or TRBD2 (5 bases each). V dropped 2 bases and J dropped 5 bases, with 13 bases sitting between them. Germline V gene data show CDR1 as MNHEY and CDR2 as SVGAGI. The CDR3 contains 15 residues.

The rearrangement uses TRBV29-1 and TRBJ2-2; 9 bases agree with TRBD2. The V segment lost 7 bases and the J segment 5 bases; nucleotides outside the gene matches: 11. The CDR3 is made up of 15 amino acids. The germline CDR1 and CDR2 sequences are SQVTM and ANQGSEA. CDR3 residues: CSAGPAGGGTGELFF. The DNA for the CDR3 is TGCAGCGCCGGTCCAGCGGGAGGAGGGACCGGGGAGCTGTTTTTT.

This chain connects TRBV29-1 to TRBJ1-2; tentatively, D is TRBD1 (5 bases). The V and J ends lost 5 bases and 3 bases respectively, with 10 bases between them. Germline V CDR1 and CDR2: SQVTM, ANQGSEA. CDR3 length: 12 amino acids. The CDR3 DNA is TGCAGCGTTCCCCGGGGGGACTATGGCTACACCTTC. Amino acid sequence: CSVPRGDYGYTF.

For the CDR3, the DNA is TGTGCCAGCAGTCCGGACATGAGCAATCAGCCCCAGCATTTT. Residues: CASSPDMSNQPQHF. The chain combines TRBV6-5 with TRBJ1-5; TRBD1 is a possible D gene (5 bases). The CDR3 consists of 14 residues. Germline V lookup: CDR1 MNHEY, CDR2 SVGAGI. Trimming removed 5 bases from V and 1 base from J, with 9 bases in between.

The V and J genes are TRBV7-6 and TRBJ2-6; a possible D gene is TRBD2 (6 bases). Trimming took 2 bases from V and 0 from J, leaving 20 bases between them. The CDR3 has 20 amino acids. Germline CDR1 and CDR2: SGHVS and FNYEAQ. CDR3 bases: TGTGCCAGCAGCTTAAACCCATGGGGTAGCGGTAGCTCTGGGGCCAACGTCCTGACTTTC. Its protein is CASSLNPWGSGSSGANVLTF.

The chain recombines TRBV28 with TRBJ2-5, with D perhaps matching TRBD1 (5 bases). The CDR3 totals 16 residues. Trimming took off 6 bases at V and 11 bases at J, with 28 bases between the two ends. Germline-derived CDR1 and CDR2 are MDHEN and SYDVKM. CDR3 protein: CASRSQTLTVSQGQYF. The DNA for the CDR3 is TGTGCCAGCAGATCCCAGACCCTGACAGTCTCTCAGGGACAGTACTTC.